The rows below give T cell receptor beta chains drawn from one sample of a study of T cell responses to AZD1222 COVID-19 vaccine. The data were produced by immunoSEQ multiplex PCR, yet TCRdb's version contains in-frame clones alone and is incomplete. Among about 170,000 clones listed, more than 85% were seen once. Sequencing was performed on peripheral blood, taken on day 0 of AZD1222 vaccination. The receptors were gathered from an adult in good health. Each CDR3 is given with its conserved first and last residue. D genes are given only for firm matches. Not all rows give a size; the values are once, few, many and, for expanded clones, a class.

NA	once	TRBJ2-7	TRBV10-3	12	TGTGCCACCGCGGCTAACCTGGACGAGCAGTACTTC	CATAANLDEQYF
TRBD1	NA	TRBJ1-5	TRBV7-9	17	TGTGCCAGCAGCTTAGGGCAGGGGGCGCGTTTAGATCAGCCCCAGCATTTT	CASSLGQGARLDQPQHF
NA	NA	TRBJ2-5	TRBV18	13	TGTGCCGGCACTCGGGGGTTGGAGGAGACCCAGTACTTC	CAGTRGLEETQYF
NA	NA	TRBJ1-1	TRBV19	14	TGTGCCAGTAGTATAGGAACAGGCCTCACTGAAGCTTTCTTT	CASSIGTGLTEAFF
NA	NA	TRBJ1-2	TRBV14	15	TGTGCCAGCAGCCTTTTCAAGGGTACTAACTATGGCTACACCTTC	CASSLFKGTNYGYTF
NA	NA	TRBJ2-1	TRBV6-5	13	TGTGCCAGCAGTTACTCGACTAACAATGAGCAGTTCTTC	CASSYSTNNEQFF
NA	NA	TRBJ1-1	TRBV11-2	12	TGTGCCAGCACCTGGTTAGGGTCTGAAGCTTTCTTT	CASTWLGSEAFF
TRBD1	once	TRBJ1-1	TRBV27	15	TGTGCCAGCAGAACGGGGGGGTACCTAGGGGGCGAAGCTTTCTTT	CASRTGGYLGGEAFF
NA	NA	TRBJ2-3	TRBV27	15	TGTGCCAGCAGTTTGGGGGACGGCCGCCGGGATACGCAGTATTTT	CASSLGDGRRDTQYF
NA	NA	TRBJ2-3	TRBV24-1	15	TGTGCCACCAGTGATTTGCTCGCGGGCCAAGATACGCAGTATTTT	CATSDLLAGQDTQYF
NA	few	TRBJ1-1	TRBV24-1	20	TGTGCCACCAGTGACGCACCAAAGGGGGACGTCGACACCTCGAACACTGAAGCTTTCTTT	CATSDAPKGDVDTSNTEAFF
NA	NA	TRBJ1-2	TRBV25-1	14	TGTGCCAGCAGTGCCATCGGGGCAGGTGGAGGCTACACCTTC	CASSAIGAGGGYTF
NA	NA	TRBJ1-5	TRBV2	17	TGTGCCAGCAGTGGGGACTGGGGAGCTTATAGCAATCAGCCCCAGCATTTT	CASSGDWGAYSNQPQHF
NA	few	TRBJ1-3	TRBV5-4	14	TGTGCCAGCAGCGGAAGGGACCGCGGAAACACCATATATTTT	CASSGRDRGNTIYF
NA	NA	TRBJ2-3	TRBV6-5	12	TGTGCCAGCAGTTCAGACGGAGATACGCAGTATTTT	CASSSDGDTQYF
TRBD1	NA	TRBJ1-5	TRBV2	14	TGTGCCAGCAACATGGACAGGGCAAATCAGCCCCAGCATTTT	CASNMDRANQPQHF
NA	once	TRBJ1-4	TRBV19	16	TGTGCCAGTAGCCACGCTTCTGTAGCAACTAATGAAAAACTGTTTTTT	CASSHASVATNEKLFF
NA	NA	TRBJ1-5	TRBV7-6	15	TGTGCCAGCAGTTCAACCTGGGGTAGCAATCAGCCCCAGCATTTT	CASSSTWGSNQPQHF
NA	NA	TRBJ1-1	TRBV19	15	TGTGCCAGTAGTTATACGTTCGGGGGGCCCACTGAAGCTTTCTTT	CASSYTFGGPTEAFF
TRBD1	NA	TRBJ1-2	TRBV27	18	TGTGCCAGCGGGTACGAGGCCAAACAGGGGGCGGAGGCCGGTGGCTACACCTTC	CASGYEAKQGAEAGGYTF
NA	NA	TRBJ2-7	TRBV28	16	TGTGCCAGCAGTTCCTACCGGGACACTTTATGGTACGAGCAGTACTTC	CASSSYRDTLWYEQYF
NA	NA	TRBJ1-5	TRBV19	16	TGTGCCAGTAGTCTACCGGACACCTCTAGCAATCAGCCCCAGCATTTT	CASSLPDTSSNQPQHF
TRBD2	NA	TRBJ2-1	TRBV12-5	18	TGTGCTAGTGGTTTGGTCCCACCACGGGGGGAGAGGATCAATGAGCAGTTCTTC	CASGLVPPRGERINEQFF
NA	once	TRBJ1-5	TRBV19	16	TGTGCCAGTAGGCCACAGGAGAGGGGTAGCAATCAGCCCCAGCATTTT	CASRPQERGSNQPQHF
NA	NA	TRBJ2-7	TRBV6-1	18	TGTGCCAGCAGTGAAGCGAATCGCGACAGGGACTTTGCCTACGAGCAGTACTTC	CASSEANRDRDFAYEQYF
TRBD1	once	TRBJ1-1	TRBV28	14	TGTGCCAGCAGGGGGACAGGTATGAACACTGAAGCTTTCTTT	CASRGTGMNTEAFF
TRBD1	once	TRBJ1-2	TRBV28	14	TGTGCCAGCAGGGTCTGGACAGGGCTCGATGGCTACACCTTC	CASRVWTGLDGYTF
TRBD2	NA	TRBJ2-7	TRBV30	14	TGTGCCTGGAGTGTGTCTAGCGGGGTTTACGAGCAGTACTTC	CAWSVSSGVYEQYF
NA	NA	TRBJ2-3	TRBV7-9	15	TGTGCCAGCAGCTTGATAGCCGACCCCACAGATACGCAGTATTTT	CASSLIADPTDTQYF
NA	once	TRBJ1-1	TRBV6-5	15	TGTGCCAGCAGTAAACTCCGGGATCTGGTCACCGAAGCTTTCTTT	CASSKLRDLVTEAFF
NA	NA	TRBJ1-4	TRBV5-4	16	TGTGCCAGCAGCCGCCCTGGTTCCGAGGGGAATGAAAAACTGTTTTTT	CASSRPGSEGNEKLFF
NA	NA	TRBJ1-2	TRBV6-5	14	TGTGCCAGCAGTTACTCGAGACATTCTAATGGCTACACCTTC	CASSYSRHSNGYTF
NA	NA	TRBJ1-1	TRBV18	14	TGTGCCAGCTCACCCAGGGACACCGACACTGAAGCTTTCTTT	CASSPRDTDTEAFF
NA	few	TRBJ2-1	TRBV5-6	14	TGTGCCAGCAGCTTGGGACCACTAAGGAATGAGCAGTTCTTC	CASSLGPLRNEQFF
TRBD1	once	TRBJ2-1	TRBV24-1	15	TGTGCCACCAGTGATCCCGGGACAGGGGTCAATGAGCAGTTCTTC	CATSDPGTGVNEQFF
NA	NA	TRBJ1-2	TRBV2	14	TGTGCCAGCAGTGAAAGAGGGGAGAACTATGGCTACACCTTC	CASSERGENYGYTF
NA	NA	TRBJ2-7	TRBV29-1	15	TGCAGCGTTGAATTCGGGCTAGCGTCTTCCTACGAGCAGTACTTC	CSVEFGLASSYEQYF
TRBD2	NA	TRBJ2-1	TRBV7-9	15	TGTGCCAGCAGCTTAGCATCGGGAGGTTACAATGAGCAGTTCTTC	CASSLASGGYNEQFF
NA	NA	TRBJ1-2	TRBV18	17	TGTGCCAGCTCACCAGGGATTGATCTTACTATCAACTATGGCTACACCTTC	CASSPGIDLTINYGYTF
NA	NA	TRBJ1-1	TRBV27	11	TGTGCCAGCAGGAAAAACACTGAAGCTTTCTTT	CASRKNTEAFF
NA	NA	TRBJ2-2	TRBV5-1	12	TGCGCCAGCAGCGGGGGGTTCGGGGAGCTGTTTTTT	CASSGGFGELFF
NA	NA	TRBJ1-2	TRBV3-1/TRBV3-2	11	TGTGCCAGCAGCCGGTCCCATGGCTACACCTTC	CASSRSHGYTF
NA	NA	TRBJ1-2	TRBV4-1	15	TGCGCCAGCAGCCAAGCGCTAAGGGGCAACTATGGCTACACCTTC	CASSQALRGNYGYTF
TRBD1	once	TRBJ1-2	TRBV5-1	14	TGCGCCAGCAGCGGGGGGACAGGATCCCATGGCTACACCTTC	CASSGGTGSHGYTF
TRBD1	NA	TRBJ2-7	TRBV5-5	14	TGTGCCAGCAGCTTGGGAGGGGGCGGGTACGAGCAGTACTTC	CASSLGGGGYEQYF
TRBD1	NA	TRBJ1-5	TRBV6-5	14	TGTGCCAGCAGTACCCAGGGGGATGGACAGCCCCAGCATTTT	CASSTQGDGQPQHF
NA	NA	TRBJ1-2	TRBV11-2	15	TGTGCCAGCAGCCCTGGAGGACCCCTTAACTATGGCTACACCTTC	CASSPGGPLNYGYTF
TRBD1	NA	TRBJ1-1	TRBV28	13	TGTGCCAGCAGTTTATCAGGGGCAGGGGGGGCTTTCTTT	CASSLSGAGGAFF
NA	NA	TRBJ1-3	TRBV2	15	TGTGCCAGCAGTGAAGACAGCCGCTCTGGAAACACCATATATTTT	CASSEDSRSGNTIYF
NA	NA	TRBJ1-1	TRBV3-1/TRBV3-2	14	TGTGCCAGCAGCCCGACAGGTTCGAGCACTGAAGCTTTCTTT	CASSPTGSSTEAFF
NA	NA	TRBJ1-3	TRBV2	14	TGTGCGAGACAGGTTCCCCTCTCTGGAAACACCATATATTTT	CARQVPLSGNTIYF
NA	NA	TRBJ2-3	TRBV12-3/TRBV12-4	13	TGTGCCAGCAGTTTCGTCGCAACAGATACGCAGTATTTT	CASSFVATDTQYF
NA	once	TRBJ2-3	TRBV24-1	13	TGTGCCACCAAAAGGGGAAGCACAGATACGCAGTATTTT	CATKRGSTDTQYF
NA	NA	TRBJ2-3	TRBV18	14	TGTGCCAGCTCACCACTGAGGACCACAGATACGCAGTATTTT	CASSPLRTTDTQYF
NA	NA	TRBJ1-1	TRBV5-1	13	TGCGCCAGCAGCTGGGAGGTGAACACTGAAGCTTTCTTT	CASSWEVNTEAFF